The 18 T cell receptor beta chains given below trace back to one sample, sequenced in a study of blood T cells in healthy people across ages (dated by TCRdb to 2013 to 2016). The receptor library was made with 5' RACE. Sequencing was performed on an Illumina HiSeq 2500. A second roughly 7 to 11 cycle PCR used a sample-barcoded 5' primer and a J-beta primer mix. TCRdb's own reprocessing of the public reads used fastp at Q25 and MiXCR and kept productive beta chains. Each entry is one CDR3 protein sequence, shown with its most common DNA and genes. In this sample the table shows fewer than 1,000,000 distinct CDR3 sequences, approximately 44% of which occur a single time. Roughly 18% of the sample is held by the ten biggest clonotypes. Sequencing was done on a sample of blood. Receptors originate from a man aged 60 to 75 in good health.

The rearrangement links TRBV6-5 to TRBJ2-7; D remains unclear. Gene TRBJ2-5 matches the end of the DNA better, so the J call may be wrong. In germline, CDR1 is MNHEY, CDR2 SVGAGI. This CDR3 comprises 13 residues. The chain's CDR3 is CASSYGIGETQYF. CDR3 in DNA: TGTGCCAGCAGTTATGGAATCGGGGAGACCCAGTACTTC.

This clonotype was seen a single time. This sequence joins TRBV29-1 and TRBJ2-1, with 8 bases aligning to TRBD2. The CDR3 contains 17 residues. Germline V CDR1 and CDR2: SQVTM, ANQGSEA. With 5 bases clipped from V and 10 bases from J, the junction kept 22 bases outside the gene matches. The DNA of the CDR3 is TGCAGCGTTAATCCGATGGCCGGGGGGGCCTGGGGTGGCGAGCAGTTCTTC. Amino acid sequence: CSVNPMAGGAWGGEQFF.

A few counts support this clonotype. This chain joins TRBV6-6 and TRBJ2-1; 9 positions match TRBD1. V lost 6 bases, J lost 2 bases, and 5 bases stayed unmatched. Germline loops: CDR1 MNHNY, CDR2 SVGAGI (reference sequence). This CDR3 is built from 15 residues. CDR3 protein: CASRAGQGTYNEQFF. For the CDR3, the DNA is TGTGCCAGCAGAGCGGGACAGGGTACCTACAATGAGCAGTTCTTC.

The gene calls are TRBV27 and TRBJ1-2; D gene unclear. V lost 3 bases to trimming and J lost 9 bases, with 23 bases between them. The germline V gene encodes CDR1 MNHEY and CDR2 SMNVEV (reference sequence). The CDR3 has 16 residues. CDR3 in DNA: TGTGCCAGCAGTTTGGCCAGACGAGGAGGGCCGGGAAGCTACACCTTC. Its protein product is CASSLARRGGPGSYTF.

J is TRBJ2-6 and V is TRBV14; TRBD2 is a possible D gene (5 bases). Trimming shortened V by 6 bases and J by 0 bases, and 9 bases separated the two germline ends. The CDR3 has 15 amino acids. The germline gives CDR1 SGHDN, CDR2 FVKESK. DNA for the CDR3: TGTGCCAGCAGGAGGGTAATCTCTGGGGCCAACGTCCTGACTTTC. This sequence encodes CASRRVISGANVLTF.

The gene calls are TRBV9 and TRBJ2-3; TRBD2 is a possible D gene (5 bases). V lost 3 bases and J lost 1, with 9 bases in between. The CDR3 has 14 amino acids. In germline, CDR1 is SGDLS, CDR2 YYNGEE. CDR3 amino acids: CASSGRGGTDTQYF. The CDR3 DNA is TGTGCCAGCAGCGGCCGGGGAGGCACAGATACGCAGTATTTT. The whole variable domain, remainder taken from reference TRBV9 and TRBJ2-3, is DSGVTQTPKHLITATGQRVTLRCSPRSGDLSVYWYQQSLDQGLQFLIQYYNGEERAKGNILERFSAQQFPDLHSELNLSSLELGDSALYFCASSGRGGTDTQYFGPGTRLTVL.

The chain uses TRBV3-1 and TRBJ2-3; D uncertain. This CDR3 is 14 amino acids long. In germline, CDR1 is LGHDT, CDR2 YNNKEL (reference sequence). Deletions cut 4 bases from V and 2 bases from J, with 10 bases between. The CDR3: CASSLRRNTDTQYF. Here the CDR3 DNA reads TGTGCCAGCAGCCTTCGACGGAACACAGATACGCAGTATTTT.

In the case of this clonotype: A read error may produce the germline difference seen at one junction end. The chain uses TRBV4-1 and TRBJ2-1; D is uncertain. Germline lookup yields CDR1 MGHRA and CDR2 YSYEKL. The CDR3 contains 11 residues. CDR3 DNA: TGCGCCAGCAGCAAAGAAGGGGAGCAGTTCTTC. Its protein is CASSKEGEQFF.

This clonotype was recorded many times. The chain uses TRBV7-9 and TRBJ2-1; no reliable D call. CDR1 is SEHNR, CDR2 FQNEAQ, per germline (reference sequence). Trimming took off 5 bases at V and 9 bases at J, with 11 bases between the two ends. This CDR3 is built from 12 residues. CDR3 DNA: TGTGCCAGCAGCCGAGTCGTGTCTGAGCAGTTCTTC. Translating gives CASSRVVSEQFF. The variable domain in full, completed from reference TRBV7-9 and TRBJ2-1, reads DTGVSQNPRHKITKRGQNVTFRCDPISEHNRLYWYRQTLGQGPEFLTYFQNEAQLEKSRLLSDRFSAERPKGSFSTLEIQRTEQGDSAMYLCASSRVVSEQFFGPGTRLTVL.

The V call is TRBV11-2, the J call TRBJ1-2, with D perhaps matching TRBD1 (5 bases). Germline V gene sequence: CDR1 SGHAT, CDR2 FQNNGV. The CDR3 covers 13 residues. V lost 6 bases to trimming and J lost 4 bases, with 12 bases between them. The CDR3 nucleotides read TGTGCCAGCAGGAACCGGGACTCCTATGGCTACACCTTC. It codes for CASRNRDSYGYTF.

V is TRBV2 and J is TRBJ2-5; TRBD1 agrees at 9 bases. This CDR3 region has 16 residues. Germline CDR1 reads SNHLY; CDR2 reads FYNNEI. Germline trimming cut 5 bases from V and 4 bases from J; bases unmatched to any gene: 11. CDR3 protein: CASSPGTGTGLETQYF. DNA of the CDR3: TGTGCCAGCAGTCCCGGAACCGGGACAGGGTTAGAGACCCAGTACTTC.

This clonotype was seen a handful of times. The chain couples TRBV15 to TRBJ2-3, with 8 bases lining up with TRBD1. V gave up 4 bases and J gave up 4 bases; unmatched junction bases: 10. The CDR3 contains 16 residues. The V gene's germline CDR1 is LNHNV and CDR2 YYDKDF (reference sequence). Here the CDR3 reads CATSNERGQGSDTQYF. DNA of the CDR3: TGTGCCACCAGCAACGAGAGAGGACAGGGCTCAGATACGCAGTATTTT.

The rearrangement links TRBV10-3 to TRBJ2-3; 8 bases are a match to TRBD2. The germline CDR1 and CDR2 sequences are ENHRY and SYGVKD. CDR3 size: 16 residues. The V and J ends lost 7 bases and 0 bases, in that order; junction bases with no gene match: 9. The CDR3, as DNA: TGTGCCATCAACCCAACTAGCGGCCCTAGCACAGATACGCAGTATTTT. Translating gives CAINPTSGPSTDTQYF.

This clonotype has just a few counts. The rearrangement links TRBV3-1 to TRBJ2-2; the D is unclear. The length of the CDR3 is 14 residues. Trimming removed 1 base at V and 3 bases at J, with 6 bases between. From germline, CDR1 is LGHDT and CDR2 YNNKEL (reference sequence). CDR3 DNA sequence: TGTGCCAGCAGCCAAGGGGCGGACACCGGGGAGCTGTTTTTT. Translation: CASSQGADTGELFF. The complete variable domain, with remaining parts taken from reference TRBV3-1 and TRBJ2-2, reads DTAVSQTPKYLVTQMGNDKSIKCEQNLGHDTMYWYKQDSKKFLKIMFSYNNKELIINETVPNRFSPKSPDKAHLNLHINSLELGDSAVYFCASSQGADTGELFFGEGSRLTVL.

The chain is built from TRBV4-3 and TRBJ2-1, with TRBD2 identical over 12 bases. Germline assignment: CDR1 LGHNA and CDR2 YSLEER. The CDR3 runs to 15 residues. V lost 0 bases to trimming and J lost 10 bases; unmatched junction nucleotides: 4. CDR3 protein: CASSQDLAGGLEQFF. The CDR3 DNA reads as TGCGCCAGCAGCCAAGACCTAGCGGGGGGGCTCGAGCAGTTCTTC.

V usage is TRBV4-3 and J usage is TRBJ1-2; D is perhaps TRBD1 (6 bases). Germline V lookup: CDR1 LGHNA, CDR2 YSLEER. The CDR3 has 17 residues. V was clipped by 0 bases and J by 4 bases, with 18 bases between them. The CDR3 sequence is CASSQDWGPDSLYGYTF. The CDR3 DNA reads TGCGCCAGCAGCCAAGATTGGGGGCCGGACAGCCTCTATGGCTACACCTTC.

The chain carries TRBV7-8 and TRBJ1-5; D not resolved. This CDR3 is 12 amino acids long. The germline CDR1 and CDR2 sequences are SGHVS and FQNEAQ. The V end was cut by 8 bases, the J end by 6 bases, with 11 bases between. CDR3 residues: CASPKPTQPQHF. CDR3 nucleotides: TGTGCCAGCCCAAAACCCACTCAGCCCCAGCATTTT.

There are a few counts of this clonotype. CDR3 sequence (DNA): TGTGCCAGCAGCGTAGGGTCGGCGGGCGGTCAGCCCCAGCATTTT. It codes for CASSVGSAGGQPQHF. This chain links TRBV9 with TRBJ1-5, with D uncertain. CDR3 size: 15 residues. V dropped 0 bases and J dropped 6 bases, with 13 bases sitting between them. Per germline, CDR1 SGDLS and CDR2 YYNGEE.